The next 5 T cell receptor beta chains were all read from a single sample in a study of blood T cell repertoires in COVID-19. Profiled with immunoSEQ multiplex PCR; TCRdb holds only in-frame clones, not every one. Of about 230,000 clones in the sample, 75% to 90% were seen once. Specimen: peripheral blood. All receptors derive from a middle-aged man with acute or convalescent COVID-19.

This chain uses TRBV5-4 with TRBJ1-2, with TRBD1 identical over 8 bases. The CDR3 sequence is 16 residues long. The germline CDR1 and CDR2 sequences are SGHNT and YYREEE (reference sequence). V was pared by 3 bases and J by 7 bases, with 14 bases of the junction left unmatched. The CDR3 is CASSSRLGQGKAGYTF. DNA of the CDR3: TGTGCCAGCAGCTCTCGACTTGGACAGGGTAAGGCTGGCTACACCTTC. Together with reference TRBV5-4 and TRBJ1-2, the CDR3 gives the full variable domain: ETGVTQSPTHLIKTRGQQVTLRCSSQSGHNTVSWYQQALGQGPQFIFQYYREEENGRGNFPPRFSGLQFPNYSSELNVNALELDDSALYLCASSSRLGQGKAGYTFGSGTRLTVV.

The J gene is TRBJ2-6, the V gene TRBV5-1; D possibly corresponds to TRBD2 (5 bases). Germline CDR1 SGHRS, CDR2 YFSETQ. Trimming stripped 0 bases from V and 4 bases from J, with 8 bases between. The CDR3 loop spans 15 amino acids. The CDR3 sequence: CASSLELAGANVLTF. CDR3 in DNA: TGCGCCAGCAGCTTGGAGTTAGCGGGGGCCAACGTCCTGACTTTC.

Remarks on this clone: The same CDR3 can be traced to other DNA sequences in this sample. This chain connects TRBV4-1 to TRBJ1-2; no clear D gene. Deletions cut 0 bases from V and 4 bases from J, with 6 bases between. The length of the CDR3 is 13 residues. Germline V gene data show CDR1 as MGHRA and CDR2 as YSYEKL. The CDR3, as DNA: TGCGCCAGCAGCCAAGACGAGAGCTATGGCTACACCTTC. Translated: CASSQDESYGYTF.

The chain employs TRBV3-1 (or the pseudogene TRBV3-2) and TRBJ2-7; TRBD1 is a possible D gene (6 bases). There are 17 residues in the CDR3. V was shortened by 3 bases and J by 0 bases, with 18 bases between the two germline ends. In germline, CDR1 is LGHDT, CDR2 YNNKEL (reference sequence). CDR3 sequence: CASSHQGGPMFSYEQYF. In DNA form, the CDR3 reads TGTGCCAGCAGCCATCAAGGGGGTCCGATGTTCTCCTACGAGCAGTACTTC.

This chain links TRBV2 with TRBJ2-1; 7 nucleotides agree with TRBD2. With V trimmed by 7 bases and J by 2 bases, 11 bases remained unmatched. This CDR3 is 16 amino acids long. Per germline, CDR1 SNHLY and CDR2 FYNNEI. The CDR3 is CASKAGLAAAYNEQFF. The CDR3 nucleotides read TGTGCCAGCAAGGCGGGTCTAGCGGCCGCCTACAATGAGCAGTTCTTC.